The subject of this entry is one T cell receptor beta chain. This CDR3 comprises 15 residues. V lost 6 bases to trimming and J lost 1 base; unmatched junction nucleotides: 9. CDR1 is MDHEN and CDR2 is SYDVKM in the germline V gene. The sample's time point: newly diagnosed, previously untreated cHL patient sample. The authors enriched CD8+ T cells from thawed PBMCs via magnetic negative selection. The data were produced by immunoSEQ multiplex PCR, yet TCRdb's version contains in-frame clones alone and is incomplete. In the table there are fewer than 4,500 clones, 81% of which are singletons. This sample stems from a study of PD-1 blockade in classical Hodgkin lymphoma.

Sequencing was carried out using CD8+ T cells from blood. The TCR comes from a human donor with classical Hodgkin lymphoma. The genes are TRBV28 and TRBJ2-7; 7 bases map to TRBD1. CDR3 sequence reads: CASSTTGTASYEQYF. The CDR3 bases are TGTGCCAGCAGCACAACAGGGACAGCATCCTACGAGCAGTACTTC.